This T cell receptor beta chain was recovered during a study of T cell responses to AZD1222 COVID-19 vaccine (dated by TCRdb to about 2021). For the study in its entirety: AZD1222 recipients whose second dose came at about 4 weeks and those whose second dose came at about 12 weeks were combined into one group, since spike-specific TCR depth and breadth did not differ between the two schedules. TCR sequencing covered 230 or so trial participants: approximately 200 given two doses of AZD1222 and 26 given two doses of MenACWY control vaccine. Trial participants were enrolled into age subgroups of 18-55, 56-69 and 70-plus years, which contained approximately 150, 28 and 58 TCR-sequenced participants, respectively.

The CDR3 regions of human TCRbeta chains were analyzed by immunosequencing. In the original analysis: Repertoire TCRs were matched against a reference library of SARS-CoV-2-specific TCRs generated with the MIRA antigen-specificity platform. Breadth was defined as the fraction of unique TCRs that were SARS-CoV-2-associated, and depth was defined as the fraction of total T cells that were SARS-CoV-2-associated. Using the MIRA data, every spike-specific TCR was mapped to the spike region that the TCR reacted to and assigned to either a CD4 or a CD8 class. Log10-transformed breadth and depth values were compared by one-way ANOVA with Sidak's multiple comparisons tests. TCRdb carries this immuneACCESS record with in-frame sequences only. Its versions omit some clonotypes, under half of them owing to an unresolved V gene in the studies checked, with the rest unexplained. Clone size and V and J calls were adopted from that table, with D and trimming inferred from the DNA. The sample table contains 180,000 or so clones; only one count was recorded for approximately 88% of them. About 1.5% of the sample is held by the ten biggest clonotypes.

The time point label of this sample denotes: baseline before first vaccination. The vaccinee samples were drawn from two UK trials, COV001 and COV002, one of which was a single-blind randomized controlled phase 2/3 trial testing AZD1222 (ChAdOx1 nCoV-19) in healthy adults. Trial participant PBMC samples were collected at day 0 and day 28 after the second dose for TCRbeta chain sequencing. Broader findings and caveats from the paper: Conclusions about previously exposed vaccinees are limited, since just five or six AZD1222 recipients were seropositive for SARS-CoV-2 at baseline. Reportedly, close to half of the unique spike-specific TCRs recognized epitopes lying outside the regions that are mutated in the B.1.351 and B.1.1.7 variants. A significant rise in spike-specific TCR breadth and depth was observed after two AZD1222 doses relative to day 0 and relative to MenACWY recipients. In the small 56-69-year group, the increase in depth fell short of significance, most likely because of low power. No day 14 peak-response samples were available, so repertoires were characterized only after the peak T cell response. The vaccine-associated CD4 TCRs covered the entire spike protein, and the dominant responses fell in regions 160-218 and 743-854. Participants were mostly white British and included more females than males, and it was suggested by the authors that clonal diversity may have been underestimated.

For this clone: Its cognate antigen has yet to be identified. No much larger clonotype is one base removed from it; base qualities were not supplied.

This sequence originates from an adult in good health. The sample was peripheral blood, taken on day 0 of AZD1222 vaccination.

The CDR3 sequence is CASSEYRQALYEQYF. The DNA reads TGTGCCAGCAGTGAATACCGTCAGGCCCTATACGAGCAGTACTTC. In this chain, TRBV6-1 is recombined with TRBJ2-7; the D gene is not confidently resolved. The CDR3, cysteine through phenylalanine, is 15 amino acids long. The DNA shown is the 45-base CDR3, in frame from base 1. Deletion took 2 bases off V and 4 bases off J, with a span of 15 bases between the germline ends. CDR1 and CDR2 (MNHNS, SASEGT) derive from the germline V gene.